The 26 T cell receptor beta chains below all came from one sample that was sequenced in a study of T cells in Graves' hyperthyroidism and ophthalmopathy. The source material, RNA transcripts, was used to amplify TCR beta CDR3 regions. In the first-round RT-PCR of the TCR CDR3, the HTBI primer set was used. TCRdb re-analysed the multiplex PCR reads in MiXCR, keeping a single row per CDR3 protein. The sample carries under 700,000 distinct CDR3 sequences, over 15% recorded once. The sequenced sample was blood. The receptors were gathered from a woman younger than 30 with Graves' hyperthyroidism.

This clonotype has a handful of counts. This sequence joins TRBV28 and TRBJ1-2; D is undetermined. The CDR3 is 14 amino acids. With 1 base removed from V and 4 bases from J, the gap between germline ends came to 10 bases. Germline CDR1 reads MDHEN; CDR2 reads SYDVKM. The CDR3 DNA sequence: TGTGCCAGCAGTTTATATGCGGGAGGCTATGGCTACACCTTC. The encoded protein is CASSLYAGGYGYTF.

At least ten counts were recorded for this clonotype. The chain is built from TRBV9 and TRBJ1-1; tentatively, D is TRBD1 (6 bases). The germline V gene has CDR1 SGDLS and CDR2 YYNGEE. Trimming removed 4 bases at V and 1 base at J, with 11 bases between. The CDR3 runs 14 residues. CDR3 nucleotide sequence: TGTGCCAGCAGCTTTGGACAGAAGAACACTGAAGCTTTCTTT. Translating gives CASSFGQKNTEAFF. The entire variable domain, with the rest obtained from reference TRBV9 and TRBJ1-1, is as follows: DSGVTQTPKHLITATGQRVTLRCSPRSGDLSVYWYQQSLDQGLQFLIQYYNGEERAKGNILERFSAQQFPDLHSELNLSSLELGDSALYFCASSFGQKNTEAFFGQGTRLTVV.

This clonotype has at least ten counts. The chain joins TRBV3-1 to TRBJ2-3; 8 bases line up with TRBD2. This CDR3 spans 12 amino acids. V lost 4 bases, J lost 12 bases, and 6 bases stayed unmatched. Germline V gene lookup returns CDR1 LGHDT and CDR2 YNNKEL (reference sequence). The CDR3 spells CASSPGGKGQYF. The CDR3 DNA follows: TGTGCCAGCAGCCCGGGAGGGAAAGGCCAGTATTTT.

This clonotype has ten or more counts. V gene TRBV12-3 or TRBV12-4 combines with J gene TRBJ2-2; 10 bases fit TRBD1. The J segment lost 0 bases and the V segment lost 5 bases, leaving 12 bases of the junction unmatched. The CDR3 spans 19 residues. In DNA, the CDR3 is TGTGCCAGCAGTCCCTTGGGACAGGGGACCGGGTCGAACACCGGGGAGCTGTTTTTT. It translates to CASSPLGQGTGSNTGELFF.

This clonotype occurred a few times. V usage is TRBV18 and J usage is TRBJ1-1, with 7 bases that match TRBD1. The CDR3 contains 13 residues. The junction had 6 bases not matched to a gene; V was cut back by 3 bases and J by 8 bases. CDR1 KGHSH and CDR2 LQKENI come from the germline V gene. The DNA for the CDR3 is TGTGCCAGCTCACCCAGGGGGGAGTCCGAAGCTTTCTTT. Protein: CASSPRGESEAFF.

This chain uses TRBV4-3 with TRBJ2-2, with TRBD1 matching over 9 bases. The CDR3 length is 18 residues. CDR1 is LGHNA and CDR2 is YSLEER in the germline V gene. V lost 0 bases, J lost 6 bases, and 11 bases stayed unmatched. CDR3: CASSQDLRTGDWAGELFF. The CDR3 DNA reads as TGCGCCAGCAGCCAAGATCTAAGGACAGGGGATTGGGCCGGGGAGCTGTTTTTT.

This clonotype was observed many times. The chain combines TRBV12-3 or TRBV12-4 with TRBJ2-3; D is uncertain. Trimming took 3 bases from V and 0 from J, leaving 7 bases between them. CDR3 length: 14 residues. Here the CDR3 DNA reads TGTGCCAGCAGTTTCGGAGCCAGCACAGATACGCAGTATTTT. Protein product: CASSFGASTDTQYF.

The chain recombines TRBV28 with TRBJ1-1, with 7 bases matching TRBD1. The germline CDR1 and CDR2 sequences are MDHEN and SYDVKM. The CDR3 extends over 16 amino acids. V lost 5 bases to trimming and J lost 1 base; unmatched junction nucleotides: 10. The CDR3 region is CASSPRGQTGNTEAFF. CDR3 sequence (DNA): TGTGCCAGCAGTCCCCGGGGACAGACGGGGAACACTGAAGCTTTCTTT. Looking up the rest from reference TRBV28 and TRBJ1-1 gives the full variable domain: DVKVTQSSRYLVKRTGEKVFLECVQDMDHENMFWYRQDPGLGLRLIYFSYDVKMKEKGDIPEGYSVSREKKERFSLILESASTNQTSMYLCASSPRGQTGNTEAFFGQGTRLTVV.

This clonotype was observed many times. The chain couples TRBV2 to TRBJ2-1, with TRBD2 identical over 11 bases. The CDR3 is 15 residues long. The germline V gene has CDR1 SNHLY and CDR2 FYNNEI. V was pared by 7 bases and J by 5 bases, with 7 bases of the junction left unmatched. CDR3 nucleotide sequence: TGTGCCAGCAAGCCGGGACTAGCGGACCACAATGAGCAGTTCTTC. It translates to CASKPGLADHNEQFF.

This clonotype was counted only a few times. V and J are TRBV11-2 and TRBJ2-7; TRBD2 matches at 8 bases. Germline assignment: CDR1 SGHAT and CDR2 FQNNGV. The CDR3 extends over 16 amino acids. V was pared by 0 bases and J by 0 bases, with 4 bases of the junction left unmatched. The CDR3 DNA is TGTGCCAGCAGCTTAGAGACTAGCGTTAGCTCCTACGAGCAGTACTTC. Amino acid sequence: CASSLETSVSSYEQYF.

This sequence joins TRBV6-1 and TRBJ2-1, with D hard to call. Germline CDR1 MNHNS, CDR2 SASEGT. V was clipped by 10 bases and J by 9 bases, with 16 bases between them. The CDR3 extends over 12 amino acids. CDR3 region: CATWGSTGEQFF. In DNA form, the CDR3 reads TGTGCCACCTGGGGTTCAACGGGTGAGCAGTTCTTC.

Ten or more counts support this clonotype. The chain joins TRBV2 to TRBJ2-7; maybe TRBD2 (7 bases). The CDR3 is made up of 14 amino acids. Germline V gene data show CDR1 as SNHLY and CDR2 as FYNNEI. V was pared by 4 bases and J by 3 bases, with 13 bases between. The CDR3 DNA follows: TGTGCCAGCAGTGGCTACAGGGAGGGCTACGAGCAGTACTTC. As protein: CASSGYREGYEQYF.

This chain uses TRBV7-8 with TRBJ1-2; 8 positions match TRBD1. The CDR3 contains 14 residues. Trimming removed 5 bases from V and 8 bases from J; junction bases left unmatched: 10. Germline loops: CDR1 SGHVS, CDR2 FQNEAQ. This CDR3 reads CASSPWDRPTGYTF. The CDR3 nucleotides are TGTGCCAGCAGCCCTTGGGACAGGCCGACCGGCTACACCTTC.

The gene calls are TRBV12-5 and TRBJ1-1, with 10 bases that match TRBD1. The V gene end was trimmed by 7 bases and the J gene end by 13 bases; junction bases not matched to a gene: 12. CDR3 length: 13 amino acids. Germline V lookup: CDR1 LGHNT, CDR2 FRNRAP. The CDR3 sequence is CASDQTDRGQFFF. The CDR3 DNA reads TGTGCTAGTGACCAAACCGACAGGGGGCAATTTTTCTTT.

This clonotype was observed a handful of times. The genes are TRBV7-2 and TRBJ2-7; unclear D gene. Deletions cut 5 bases from V and 7 bases from J, with 30 bases between. From germline, CDR1 is SGHTA and CDR2 FQGNSA. The CDR3 is 18 residues long. The CDR3 DNA reads as TGTGCCAGCAGCCTAAGAGCTCCTACGATCGTGGTGGGTCATGAGCAGTACTTC. It encodes CASSLRAPTIVVGHEQYF.

In its sample, this clonotype was seen many times. The chain links TRBV2 to TRBJ2-3, with D possibly being TRBD2 (6 bases). The length of the CDR3 is 12 residues. Germline V gene data show CDR1 as SNHLY and CDR2 as FYNNEI. V lost 6 bases and J 6 bases, leaving 10 bases between the germline ends. Written as DNA, the CDR3 is TGTGCCAGCAGGGGGGGAGCTGATACGCAGTATTTT. Its translation: CASRGGADTQYF.

The chain has TRBV7-9 and TRBJ2-7; D unclear. Germline V lookup: CDR1 SEHNR, CDR2 FQNEAQ (reference sequence). This CDR3 spans 15 amino acids. V dropped 1 base and J dropped 1 base, with 11 bases sitting between them. The CDR3 protein is CASSLDVGYSYEQYF. For the CDR3, the DNA is TGTGCCAGCAGCTTAGACGTAGGGTATTCCTACGAGCAGTACTTC.

This clonotype was observed a handful of times. This sequence joins TRBV7-2 and TRBJ1-2; 7 bases agree with TRBD1. The CDR3 consists of 15 residues. V lost 2 bases to trimming and J lost 3 bases; unmatched junction nucleotides: 6. In germline, CDR1 is SGHTA, CDR2 FQGNSA. CDR3 in DNA: TGTGCCAGCAGCTTACTATCCGGGACAGACTATGGCTACACCTTC. Residues: CASSLLSGTDYGYTF.

The sample holds many counts of this clonotype. The genes are TRBV11-3 and TRBJ1-1, with D unclear. Looked up from germline, CDR1 is SGHNT and CDR2 is YENEEA. CDR3 length equals 15 residues. Trimming took off 5 bases at V and 0 bases at J, with 13 bases between the two ends. The CDR3 DNA sequence: TGTGCCAGCAGCCCCATACCTCAGATGAACACTGAAGCTTTCTTT. The encoded protein is CASSPIPQMNTEAFF.

This clonotype was detected once. This is likely a read error, given that the CDR3 carries no conserved phenylalanine or tryptophan at its end. The gene calls are TRBV7-8 and TRBJ2-7; 11 nucleotides line up with TRBD2. Losses at the gene ends were 3 bases for V and 4 bases for J; bases not matched to a gene: 5. The CDR3 has 15 amino acids. The germline CDR1 and CDR2 sequences are SGHVS and FQNEAQ. The CDR3 bases are TGTGCCAGCAGCTTGGCTAGCGGGAGGACGTACGAGCAGTACTCC. It yields the protein CASSLASGRTYEQYS.

For the CDR3, the DNA is TGCAGTGCTAGCGAAACCTTGGGACGACACATTCAGTACTTC. This sequence encodes CSASETLGRHIQYF. The V and J genes are TRBV20-1 and TRBJ2-4, with D perhaps given as TRBD1 or TRBD2 (5 bases each). Germline V gives CDR1 DFQATT, CDR2 SNEGSKA (reference sequence). V was shortened by 3 bases and J by 8 bases, with 17 bases between the two germline ends. The CDR3 spans 14 residues.

This clonotype was picked up many times. The chain recombines TRBV30 with TRBJ1-5; D may be TRBD1 (6 bases). Trimming cost V 2 bases and J 7 bases, with 12 bases left between them. Germline V gene sequence: CDR1 GTSNPN, CDR2 SVGIG (reference sequence). The CDR3 contains 13 residues. CDR3 coding DNA: TGTGCCTGGAGTAATACAGGGCCACAGCCCCAGCATTTT. Its protein product is CAWSNTGPQPQHF.

The rearrangement links TRBV20-1 to TRBJ2-7; D gene ambiguous. This CDR3 comprises 15 residues. V lost 3 bases, J lost 0 bases, and 15 bases lay in between. Germline V gene data show CDR1 as DFQATT and CDR2 as SNEGSKA (reference sequence). For the CDR3, the DNA is TGCAGTGCTAGGAAACTGACGGTTAGCTCCTACGAGCAGTACTTC. It is translated as CSARKLTVSSYEQYF.

This clonotype was seen ten or more times. The chain is built from TRBV27 and TRBJ2-7; 8 positions match TRBD2. With V trimmed by 7 bases and J by 1 base, 15 bases remained unmatched. Germline V gives CDR1 MNHEY, CDR2 SMNVEV (reference sequence). This CDR3 has 17 amino acids. For the CDR3, the DNA is TGTGCCAGCAAGACCCGATCCTCACTAGCGGCGTCCTACGAGCAGTACTTC. Translating gives CASKTRSSLAASYEQYF.

V usage is TRBV14 and J usage is TRBJ2-1; the D is unclear. Germline CDR1 reads SGHDN; CDR2 reads FVKESK. The CDR3 has 14 amino acids. The V end lost 1 base, the J end lost 5 bases, and 9 bases lay between the germline ends. DNA for the CDR3: TGTGCCAGCAGCCAAGGTTTTAGCCACAATGAGCAGTTCTTC. Protein product: CASSQGFSHNEQFF.

This clonotype was recorded at least ten times. The chain employs TRBV6-4 and TRBJ2-1; no clear D. CDR3 length: 13 residues. V lost 0 bases to trimming and J lost 10 bases, with 10 bases between them. Germline CDR1 and CDR2: MRHNA and SNTAGT. CDR3 sequence reads: CASSDSVVDEQFF. The DNA of the CDR3 is TGTGCCAGCAGTGACTCGGTGGTTGACGAGCAGTTCTTC.